The clone carrying this T cell receptor beta chain was recorded a few times. Its antigen is still unknown. The sample comes from a study of response to subunit inactivated influenza vaccine. General study findings and limits: Authors suggested each seasonal flu vaccination may recruit only limited numbers of new T cells.

V gave up 5 bases and J gave up 8 bases, with 10 bases separating them. CDR1 and CDR2 (germline): SGHTA, FQGNSA. The length of the CDR3 is 11 residues. MiXCR, run by TCRdb on the RT-PCR reads, gives a single entry per CDR3 protein. In the table there are 150,000 to 200,000 distinct CDR3 sequences, nearly 9.5% of which are singletons. Specimen: non-naive T cells sorted from PBMCs, collected on the day of vaccination. This sequence originates from a man aged 50-60 years who received an inactivated influenza vaccine. V is TRBV7-2 and J is TRBJ2-7; D ambiguous. The CDR3: CASSRTAKQYF. CDR3 coding DNA: TGTGCCAGCAGCCGAACCGCCAAGCAGTACTTC.